There are a few counts of the clone carrying this T cell receptor (beta chain). Its antigen is undetermined. The data originate from a study of vaccination and CD4 T cells after COVID-19. The Oncomine TCR Beta short-read assay sequenced DNA from cultured CD4+ T cells. Using its own MiXCR run on the PCR reads, TCRdb lists one record per CDR3 protein. The sample contains thousands of distinct CDR3 sequences, 25% to 40% of which appear only once. Treatment of the sample: approximately 11-day PBMC culture with coronavirus spike peptide pools or control peptides (ViraFEST assay). Before the COVID-19 pandemic (2011-2018), CD4+ T cells were obtained from the unexposed donor. With approximately 10 ug/ml peptide pools and roughly 9.8 IU/ml IL-2, PBMCs were cultured at some 2 million per well. Fresh IL-2 medium was used to replace half of the medium on days 3 and 7. The TCR sequence derives from a human donor in good health. Sample: CD4+ T cells from blood, cultured in vitro.

CDR3 DNA sequence: TGCAGTGCTAGAGATTTTAGCGGGGGGGATTACAATGAGCAGTTCTTC. This encodes CSARDFSGGDYNEQFF. The V call is TRBV20-1, the J call TRBJ2-1; 11 bases line up with TRBD2. Trimming cost V 0 bases and J 4 bases; bases outside gene matches: 5. Germline V gene sequence: CDR1 DFQATT, CDR2 SNEGSKA (reference sequence). This CDR3 spans 16 amino acids.